This T cell receptor (beta chain) was identified in a study of blood T cell repertoires in COVID-19. Germline V gene sequence: CDR1 SGHAT, CDR2 FQNNGV. Trimming pared 3 bases from V and 2 bases from J, leaving 14 bases between. The CDR3 has 15 amino acids. Profiling relied on immunoSEQ multiplex PCR, and the TCRdb table lists in-frame clones only, not all of them. This table has 300,000 to 400,000 clones, 70% to 90% appearing once. Sequenced: PBMCs or T cells enriched from blood (not recorded which). The clonotype comes from a woman between 18 and 29 years old who had recovered from COVID-19. The rearrangement links TRBV11-2 to TRBJ2-7; D gene ambiguous. The CDR3 DNA reads TGTGCCAGCAGCTTTGGTCAATATAGCACCTACGAGCAGTACTTC. Protein sequence: CASSFGQYSTYEQYF.